This T cell receptor (beta chain) was sequenced in a study of response to subunit inactivated influenza vaccine. This clonotype was seen only a few times. CDR1 is DFQATT and CDR2 is SNEGSKA in the germline V gene (reference sequence). CDR3 size: 12 residues. V lost 0 bases and J lost 5, with 7 bases in between. Each CDR3 protein gets one entry after TCRdb re-called the RT-PCR reads with MiXCR. The sample holds 500,000 to 600,000 distinct CDR3 sequences, 11% seen once. These same records also appear under a second study, on T cells expressing NK-cell markers. That paper adds: What made the TCR beta cDNA was 5'RACE template switching with UMIs. Sorted CD3+CD56+NKG2C+, CD3+CD56+NKG2C- and CD3+CD56-NKG2C+ T cells supplied TCR beta repertoires. A handful of donors likewise had their CD3+CD56-NKG2C+ fraction led by these clonotypes.

The chain couples TRBV20-1 to TRBJ1-2; the D is unclear. The source was PBMCs from blood, collected on the day of vaccination. This TCR was sampled from a man aged 50-59 years who received an inactivated influenza vaccine. The CDR3 reads CSARDLAYGYTF. The CDR3 coding sequence is TGCAGTGCTAGAGATTTAGCTTATGGCTACACCTTC.